This TCR beta chain is from a study of T-cell reconstitution after alpha-beta-depleted transplantation in children. Library preparation (for TCRbeta) was performed with unique molecular identifiers. TCRdb recomputed calls from the PCR reads with MiXCR, one row per CDR3 protein. The sample includes some 640,000 distinct CDR3 sequences, around a sixth of them seen just once. This sequence originates from a human donor who donated a stem cell graft to a child with acute myeloid leukemia. The source was PBMCs from the stem cell graft donor, collected from the stem cell graft.

The CDR3 here is CASSLIDRGEEKLFF. Written as DNA, the CDR3 is TGTGCCAGCAGCTTAATTGACAGGGGGGAAGAAAAACTGTTTTTT. This chain links TRBV7-9 with TRBJ1-4; 9 bases line up with TRBD1. Germline values: CDR1 SEHNR, CDR2 FQNEAQ (reference sequence). V was pared by 2 bases and J by 8 bases, with 6 bases of the junction left unmatched. The CDR3 consists of 15 residues.